This T cell receptor (beta chain) was captured in a study of technical replicates of blood from four donors. V trimming: 9 bases; J trimming: 0 bases; junction bases outside the gene matches: 2. The germline CDR1 and CDR2 sequences are ENHRY and SYGVKD. This CDR3 spans 14 amino acids. Using immunoSEQ multiplex PCR, the repertoire was profiled, and TCRdb retains in-frame clones only, with some absent. The sample consists of 80,000 to 90,000 clones, 85% to 95% of them appearing once. The clonotype comes from a human donor in good health. The J gene is TRBJ2-3, the V gene TRBV10-3, with TRBD2 identical over 11 bases. Sequenced sample: T cells isolated from PBMCs. The CDR3 loop is CAMGTSGSTDTQYF. CDR3 DNA sequence: TGTGCCATGGGGACTAGCGGCAGCACAGATACGCAGTATTTT.